A selection of T cell receptor beta chains follows, all from one sample in a study of blood T cell repertoires in COVID-19. Sequencing was performed with immunoSEQ multiplex PCR; in TCRdb, only in-frame clones are kept and a portion is missing. The repertoire holds a few hundred thousand clones, roughly nine tenths seen once, with around 0.86% in the top ten. The material sequenced was PBMCs or T cells enriched from blood (not recorded which). These receptors originate from a woman in her 40s who had been exposed to COVID-19. Both conserved end residues are part of each CDR3. D genes are given only for firm matches. Not every row has a clone size; where given, it reads once, few, many or a size class.

V,size,J,D,DNA,CDR3
TRBV30,-,TRBJ1-1,TRBD1,TGTGCCTGGAGTCTACCCCGGGACAGGGGGATCACTGAAGCTTTCTTT,CAWSLPRDRGITEAFF
TRBV5-1,-,TRBJ2-2,TRBD1,TGCGCCAGCCACGGGACAGGGGTCGGTATTGGAGCCGGGGAGCTGTTTTTT,CASHGTGVGIGAGELFF
TRBV7-3,-,TRBJ1-5,-,TGTGCCAGCAGCCATGGCAGAGGACAGCCCCAGCATTTT,CASSHGRGQPQHF
TRBV15,-,TRBJ1-2,-,TGTGCCACCAGCAGAGATCAGGGGCTCGATGGCTACACCTTC,CATSRDQGLDGYTF
TRBV27,-,TRBJ2-3,TRBD2,TGTGCCAGCAGTATGGGACTAGCGGGAGGGGGGGATACGCAGTATTTT,CASSMGLAGGGDTQYF
TRBV12-5,-,TRBJ1-5,-,TGTGCTAGTGGTTTGACGGGGGTTAGGGCCAATCAGCCCCAGCATTTT,CASGLTGVRANQPQHF
TRBV9,-,TRBJ2-5,-,TGTGCCAGCAGCGTGGGCGACTGGGGCGGAGAGACCCAGTACTTC,CASSVGDWGGETQYF
TRBV18,once,TRBJ2-1,-,TGTGCCAGCTCACAACAGGACAATGAGCAGTTCTTC,CASSQQDNEQFF
TRBV2,-,TRBJ1-1,-,TGTGCCAGCAGTGAAGCGGGCTGGGAAGCTTTCTTT,CASSEAGWEAFF
TRBV30,-,TRBJ1-2,-,TGTGCCTGGATAGGGAGGGCCAACTATGGCTACACCTTC,CAWIGRANYGYTF
TRBV6-5,-,TRBJ1-1,TRBD1,TGTGCCAGCACCCACAGGGGTCGCACTGAAGCTTTCTTT,CASTHRGRTEAFF
TRBV27,once,TRBJ2-7,TRBD1,TGTGCCAGCAGGGGGACAGGGGGCTTCTACGAGCAGTACTTC,CASRGTGGFYEQYF
TRBV7-6,-,TRBJ2-1,TRBD2,TGTGCCAGCAGCTTTTTGGCGGGAGCTGACAATGAGCAGTTCTTC,CASSFLAGADNEQFF
TRBV5-1,-,TRBJ1-1,-,TGCGCCAGCAGCTTGGCGAGCGGCTTGAACACTGAAGCTTTCTTT,CASSLASGLNTEAFF
TRBV14,once,TRBJ2-1,TRBD2,TGTGCCAGCAGCCAACTTAGCGGGGGGGCCCATGAGCAGTTCTTC,CASSQLSGGAHEQFF
TRBV19,-,TRBJ1-3,-,TGTGCCAGTAGTGGGGTCGACAGCCGAAACACCATATATTTT,CASSGVDSRNTIYF
TRBV10-1,-,TRBJ1-1,-,TGCGCCAGCAGTGACCCAGGGTTAGCCCGCACTGAAGCTTTCTTT,CASSDPGLARTEAFF
TRBV5-5,-,TRBJ1-3,TRBD1,TGTGCCAGCAGCCGGGACAGGGGCTCTGGAAACACCATATATTTT,CASSRDRGSGNTIYF
TRBV20-1,-,TRBJ1-6,-,TGCAGTGCTAGTTCGACACACACCAATTCACCCCTCCACTTT,CSASSTHTNSPLHF
TRBV28,-,TRBJ1-2,TRBD1,TGTGCCAGCAGTCCCTATCCTGGCAGGGGGCAAAACTATGGCTACACCTTC,CASSPYPGRGQNYGYTF
TRBV29-1,-,TRBJ2-1,-,TGCAGCGTTGTGGCAGGAAGGCCGTTCTTC,CSVVAGRPFF
TRBV10-3,few,TRBJ1-1,-,TGTGCCACCTCGGGGGGGATGGACACTGAAGCTTTCTTT,CATSGGMDTEAFF
TRBV5-1,-,TRBJ2-7,-,TGCGCCAGCAGCTTTGGTAGGCAGGCGAGCTCCTACGAGCAGTACTTC,CASSFGRQASSYEQYF
TRBV27,-,TRBJ1-3,TRBD1,TGTGCCAGCAGTTCCCGGACAGGGGCGTTAGGAAACACCATATATTTT,CASSSRTGALGNTIYF
TRBV6-2/TRBV6-3,-,TRBJ2-5,-,TGTGCCAGCAGTTACTCTAGAGTCCAAGAGACCCAGTACTTC,CASSYSRVQETQYF
TRBV6-2/TRBV6-3,-,TRBJ1-2,TRBD1,TGTGCCAGCAGCCCTTGGGACCCCGGACAGGGAACGGGGTATGGCTACACCTTC,CASSPWDPGQGTGYGYTF